This record looks at one TCR beta chain sequence and its context. Its antigen has not been determined. No much larger clonotype is one base removed from it; base qualities were not supplied. The collaborating institutions used their own protocols to collect whole blood in K2EDTA tubes. For TCRbeta analysis, collaborators shipped samples in one of three forms: frozen whole blood, isolated PBMCs, or DNA extracted from either of those sample types. Taken from cysteine to phenylalanine, the CDR3 has 14 residues. The CDR3 DNA has 42 bases and is translated from base 1. This sample was included in a study of blood T cell repertoires in COVID-19 (dated by TCRdb to 2018 to 2021). In the study overall: Samples from collaborators originated in the United States, Italy and Spain and spanned both the acute and convalescent phases of COVID-19. The sample metadata nearly always contained a de-identified subject ID, COVID-19 status, age in years and sex. Where available, HLA class I and class II types were obtained from metadata supplied by the sample provider rather than from assay-based typing. The samples were drawn from the first 160 participants of the ongoing ImmuneRACE study and from 1,254 subjects provided by 6 global collaborators. Subjects who had been exposed to COVID-19, were actively infected with it, or had recovered from it provided the deeply sampled blood TCRbeta repertoires that made up the dataset. The repertoires were released in a freely available public database intended as a resource for research on the immune response to SARS-CoV-2. The material from the prospective study consisted of cDNA or gDNA derived from T cells, B-cell-depleted T cells, or PBMCs.

TCRbeta CDR3 regions were amplified from genomic DNA using the immunoSEQ Assay, a bias-controlled multiplex PCR. On the study's bioinformatics: The number of nucleated cells in each sample was estimated from the amplification of reference gene primers within the assay. To quantify the absolute abundance of each unique TCRbeta CDR3 rearrangement, sequence reads were collapsed and filtered. For each sample, productive Simpson clonality was calculated by taking the square root of Simpson's diversity index across productive rearrangements. In TCRdb, the immuneACCESS table is reduced to in-frame sequences with V and J assigned. These tables do not hold every clone; where another copy was compared, an unresolved V gene accounts for under half, and the others remain unexplained. V and J calls and clone size come straight from that table; D and trimming were deduced from the DNA. The sample has some 140,000 clones on record, around three quarters of them singletons. Of the sample, 3% to 4.5% is held by the ten largest clones.

Beyond this particular receptor, the publication reports: Clinical and demographic metadata were provided uncurated, with the amount varying by source and participant.

The sequenced material came from peripheral blood. In this chain, TRBV21-1 is recombined with TRBJ2-7; the table's D call, TRBD2, was not checked against the DNA. TRBV21-1 is termed a pseudogene. The sequence came from a man in his sixties with acute or convalescent COVID-19. CDR3 loop: CASSPVKRRLGQYF. The bases are TGTGCCAGCAGCCCGGTTAAGCGGCGTCTTGGGCAGTACTTC.